The clone carrying this TCR beta chain was detected ten times or more. V dropped 0 bases and J dropped 0 bases, with 6 bases sitting between them. CDR3 size: 16 residues. The germline CDR1 and CDR2 sequences are MNHEY and SVGAGI. The data originate from a study of T cells in Graves' hyperthyroidism and ophthalmopathy. Study-wide context: Peripheral blood sampling occurred at initial diagnosis, before any treatment.

RNA transcripts provided the source from which TCR beta CDR3 regions were amplified. First-round RT-PCR targeting the TCR CDR3 was performed with the HTBI primer set. TCRdb called the multiplex PCR reads again in MiXCR, with one record for every CDR3 protein. This sample has about 290,000 distinct CDR3 sequences, with 13% found just once. Sequenced material: blood. The chain is built from TRBV6-5 and TRBJ1-6, with unresolved D. The receptor's source is a woman in her 30s with Graves' hyperthyroidism that later progressed to Graves' ophthalmopathy. CDR3 nucleotides: TGTGCCAGCAGTTACTCAGGGAGCTCCTATAATTCACCCCTCCACTTT. This encodes CASSYSGSSYNSPLHF.